This T cell receptor (beta chain) derives from a study of T cell responses to AZD1222 COVID-19 vaccine. Study results and limitations: Nearly half of spike-specific TCRs reportedly target variant regions that are unmutated in the B.1.351 and B.1.1.7 variants. Clonal diversity may have been underestimated, and the donors were mostly white British, with more females than males. Spike-specific TCR breadth and depth both grew after two AZD1222 doses. At baseline, seropositivity was found in only a handful of AZD1222 recipients.

Repertoires were generated with immunoSEQ multiplex PCR, while TCRdb's copy carries only in-frame clones and drops some. The sample consists of roughly 140,000 clones, around 95% of them appearing once. To note about this clone: Its antigen is as yet unknown.

This CDR3 spans 16 amino acids. V was shortened by 3 bases and J by 2 bases, with 14 bases between the two germline ends. Per the germline V gene, CDR1 is LNHDA and CDR2 is SQIVND (reference sequence). The sample consisted of peripheral blood, taken on day 0 of AZD1222 vaccination. The chain combines TRBV19 with TRBJ1-5; no clear D gene. This sequence was found in an adult in good health. CDR3 sequence: CASSITWQSGNQPQHF. Here the CDR3 DNA reads TGTGCCAGTAGTATCACGTGGCAGTCCGGCAATCAGCCCCAGCATTTT.